This T cell receptor beta chain was captured by sequencing in a study of Graves' ophthalmopathy and Graves' hyperthyroidism. Study findings and constraints: In blood appeared most of the expanded thyroid clonotypes whose frequency exceeded 0.001. Built on 13 signatures, a model told ophthalmopathy apart from stable hyperthyroidism with almost 90% sensitivity and around 80% specificity.

V gave up 6 bases and J gave up 7 bases, with 19 bases separating them. This CDR3 comprises 15 residues. Germline assignment: CDR1 LNHDA and CDR2 SQIVND (reference sequence). Transcripts of RNA were the source for amplifying TCR beta CDR3 regions. First-round RT-PCR used HTBI primers; second-round multiplex PCR followed. In TCRdb, the multiplex PCR reads were re-called with MiXCR into one record per CDR3 protein. Here the sample spans approximately 1.2 million distinct CDR3 sequences, 35% to 40% being singletons. In its sample, this clonotype was seen a few times. The antigen is undetermined. Other autoimmune diseases, uncontrolled infections, pregnancy or lactation ruled patients out of participation.

Sequenced input: peripheral blood or thyroid tissue (not recorded which). The chain employs TRBV19 and TRBJ1-5; D unresolved. The clonotype originates from an adult man with Graves' hyperthyroidism. The CDR3 DNA is TGTGCCAGTAGGGTTCGCCCCACCGGGCGGCAGCCCCAGCATTTT. Translation gives CASRVRPTGRQPQHF.